This paragraph reports one T cell receptor beta chain. TCRdb keeps only in-frame clones here, not all; method: immunoSEQ multiplex PCR. The sample carries roughly 180,000 clones, roughly 93% recorded once. This CDR3 is built from 13 residues. Germline V gives CDR1 SGHAT, CDR2 FQDESV (reference sequence). The ends were cut back, 3 bases at V and 5 bases at J, with 8 bases in the middle. These data are taken from a study of control samples from healthy donors and cancer patients. The receptor was derived from a woman in her sixties or seventies in good health. Sequenced: blood. This chain connects TRBV11-1 to TRBJ2-1; no firm D call. The CDR3 protein is CASSFEWNNEQFF. The CDR3 nucleotides read TGTGCCAGCAGCTTCGAGTGGAACAATGAGCAGTTCTTC. The whole variable domain, remainder taken from reference TRBV11-1 and TRBJ2-1, is EAEVAQSPRYKITEKSQAVAFWCDPISGHATLYWYRQILGQGPELLVQFQDESVVDDSQLPKDRFSAERLKGVDSTLKIQPAELGDSAMYLCASSFEWNNEQFFGPGTRLTVL.